This T cell receptor (beta chain) was identified in a study of T cells expressing NK-cell markers. As for the study in general: It was sorted CD3+CD56-NKG2C+, CD3+CD56+NKG2C- and CD3+CD56+NKG2C+ T cells that provided the TCR beta repertoires. Points from the study as a whole: A few donors' CD3+CD56-NKG2C+ cells were dominated by the same clonotypes.

The CDR3 loop spans 17 amino acids. Germline values: CDR1 MDHEN, CDR2 SYDVKM. Concerning this clonotype: The antigen is undetermined.

TCRdb reprocessed the 5' RACE reads and reports one entry per CDR3 protein, with no DNA. The sample table includes around 110,000 distinct CDR3 sequences. This clonotype was sampled from a woman between 18 and 69 years old in good health. Material for sequencing was blood T cells: a sorted CD56 or NKG2C T cell subset, CD4+ or CD8+ T cells, or bulk PBMC T cells (not recorded which). The genes are TRBV28 and TRBJ2-1; the TRBD2 assignment by TCRdb is unverifiable without DNA. This chain's CDR3 is CASSFGLAGPSYNEQFF.